The 32 T cell receptor beta chains below come from one sample, sequenced in a study of regulatory T cells in long-lasting Graves disease. Time point reported: persistent/refractory GD, antithyroid drugs over 5 years with positive TRAb. The TCR library was prepared using RNA isolated from PBMCs. HTBI primers from iRepertoire and Arm-PCR of CDR3 regions yielded the TCR beta libraries. A single record per CDR3 protein comes from TCRdb applying MiXCR to the multiplex PCR reads. Of hundreds of thousands of distinct CDR3 sequences in the sample, around 30% were seen once. Sequencing used peripheral blood mononuclear cells (PBMCs), obtained when the disease was refractory, from a patient treated with antithyroid drugs. The receptor source for this set is a female donor with Graves disease.

There are a few counts of this clonotype. The chain recombines TRBV6-1 with TRBJ1-1; 9 nucleotides line up with TRBD1. The germline gives CDR1 MNHNS, CDR2 SASEGT. V lost 6 bases, J lost 3 bases, and 11 bases stayed unmatched. The CDR3 extends over 16 amino acids. CDR3 region: CASSLWTGVVDTEAFF. The CDR3, as DNA: TGTGCCAGCAGCCTCTGGACAGGGGTGGTCGACACTGAAGCTTTCTTT.

The chain combines TRBV29-1 with TRBJ1-1, with D possibly TRBD1 on 5 matching bases. Germline CDR1 is SQVTM and CDR2 is ANQGSEA. Trimming took off 3 bases at V and 2 bases at J, with 16 bases between the two ends. This CDR3 spans 15 amino acids. In DNA, the CDR3 is TGCAGCGTTGATTCTTCCCCCGGGGCTAACACTGAAGCTTTCTTT. Translation: CSVDSSPGANTEAFF.

The chain uses TRBV12-3 or TRBV12-4 and TRBJ2-3; 8 nucleotides align to TRBD2. The CDR3 runs 20 residues. The V gene end was trimmed by 2 bases and the J gene end by 2 bases; junction bases not matched to a gene: 18. The CDR3 region is CASSLRRASGRVPTTDTQYF. Written as DNA, the CDR3 is TGTGCCAGCAGTTTAAGAAGGGCCAGCGGGAGAGTCCCGACCACAGATACGCAGTATTTT.

V is TRBV5-1 and J is TRBJ1-5, with 12 bases identical to TRBD1. The V and J ends lost 4 bases and 9 bases, in that order; junction bases with no gene match: 11. The length of the CDR3 is 16 residues. Looked up from germline, CDR1 is SGHRS and CDR2 is YFSETQ. The chain's CDR3 is CASSLGTGGAAAPQHF. For the CDR3, the DNA is TGCGCCAGCAGCCTGGGGACAGGGGGCGCCGCGGCGCCCCAGCATTTT.

This clonotype was seen a few times. This sequence joins TRBV27 and TRBJ1-1; 7 bases match TRBD1. This CDR3 has 13 residues. The germline CDR1 and CDR2 sequences are MNHEY and SMNVEV (reference sequence). V dropped 6 bases and J dropped 11; count of bases not matched to a gene: 12. The CDR3 nucleotides are TGTGCCAGCAGCCAAAGACAGGGATATGCGGCTTTCTTT. Protein: CASSQRQGYAAFF.

The chain uses TRBV5-6 and TRBJ1-3, with 7 bases that match TRBD1. The V segment lost 1 base and the J segment 0 bases; nucleotides outside the gene matches: 10. Germline values: CDR1 SGHDT, CDR2 YYEEEE. The CDR3 loop spans 18 amino acids. The CDR3 DNA reads TGTGCCAGCAGCTTGTTTGGGACAGTGATCGACTCTGGAAACACCATATATTTT. Its protein product is CASSLFGTVIDSGNTIYF.

The chain employs TRBV3-1 and TRBJ2-1, with 9 nucleotides matching TRBD2. V lost 1 base to trimming and J lost 8 bases; unmatched junction nucleotides: 12. This CDR3 comprises 17 residues. The V gene's germline CDR1 is LGHDT and CDR2 YNNKEL (reference sequence). The CDR3 sequence: CASSQVRVSGSIDEQFF. The CDR3 region has the DNA TGTGCCAGCAGCCAAGTTCGGGTTAGCGGGAGCATCGATGAGCAGTTCTTC.

This clonotype was seen once. The rearrangement uses TRBV24-1 and TRBJ1-5, with D tentatively TRBD1 (6 bases). Germline V gene data show CDR1 as KGHDR and CDR2 as SFDVKD. The CDR3 loop spans 12 amino acids. The V end was cut by 6 bases, the J end by 11 bases, with 13 bases between. CDR3 region: CATSNIQGTQHF. CDR3 nucleotides: TGTGCCACCAGTAATATTCAGGGGACCCAGCATTTT.

CDR3 bases: TGTGCCAGCAGCGCCTTCCAGTTTTCTAGCGCAGGCTACACCTTC. This codes for CASSAFQFSSAGYTF. The rearrangement links TRBV9 to TRBJ1-2, with D hard to call. The CDR3 has 15 amino acids. V gave up 3 bases and J gave up 8 bases, with 20 bases separating them. CDR1 SGDLS and CDR2 YYNGEE come from the germline V gene.

This clonotype was seen at least ten times. The V and J genes are TRBV6-1 and TRBJ2-5, with D possibly TRBD2 on 6 matching bases. Germline V CDR1 and CDR2: MNHNS, SASEGT. V was clipped by 5 bases and J by 4 bases, with 11 bases between them. The CDR3 totals 13 residues. In nucleotides, the CDR3 is TGTGCCAGCAGTCCCGGGACTCCAGAGACCCAGTACTTC. Encoded protein: CASSPGTPETQYF.

This clonotype was detected a few times. The chain joins TRBV19 to TRBJ1-1; a possible D gene is TRBD1 (6 bases). The V end was cut by 6 bases, the J end by 5 bases, with 10 bases between. The CDR3 is 12 residues long. CDR1 and CDR2 from the germline V gene are LNHDA and SQIVND (reference sequence). DNA for the CDR3: TGTGCCAGTAGGACAGGAAGAACTGAAGCTTTCTTT. It specifies CASRTGRTEAFF.

This sequence joins TRBV29-1 and TRBJ1-2; D is undetermined. V lost 4 bases and J 6 bases, leaving 12 bases between the germline ends. The CDR3 sequence is 12 residues long. Germline CDR1 reads SQVTM; CDR2 reads ANQGSEA. The CDR3 here is CSVVRSRDGYTF. In DNA form, the CDR3 reads TGCAGCGTTGTCCGGTCCCGAGATGGCTACACCTTC.

A few counts support this clonotype. The J gene is TRBJ2-5, the V gene TRBV29-1; D is possibly TRBD2 (6 bases). The germline V gene has CDR1 SQVTM and CDR2 ANQGSEA. The CDR3 has 13 residues. V lost 8 bases and J lost 3, with 16 bases in between. The CDR3 DNA is TGCAGCCATCACCGGGGAGGAGAAGAGACCCAGTACTTC. Translation: CSHHRGGEETQYF.

V is TRBV11-2 and J is TRBJ2-2, with TRBD2 matching over 11 bases. The CDR3 has 15 residues. Trimming took 3 bases from V and 5 from J; bases not matched to a gene: 2. CDR1 SGHAT and CDR2 FQNNGV come from the germline V gene. The CDR3 sequence: CASSFSSGRTGELFF. The CDR3 bases are TGTGCCAGCAGCTTCTCTAGCGGGAGGACCGGGGAGCTGTTTTTT.

This chain uses TRBV3-1 with TRBJ1-5; D uncertain. The germline gives CDR1 LGHDT, CDR2 YNNKEL (reference sequence). V dropped 1 base and J dropped 1 base, with 8 bases sitting between them. The CDR3 runs to 15 residues. As DNA, the CDR3 is TGTGCCAGCAGCCAAGTCCCGGCAAGCAATCAGCCCCAGCATTTT. As protein: CASSQVPASNQPQHF. Looking up the rest from reference TRBV3-1 and TRBJ1-5 gives the full variable domain: DTAVSQTPKYLVTQMGNDKSIKCEQNLGHDTMYWYKQDSKKFLKIMFSYNNKELIINETVPNRFSPKSPDKAHLNLHINSLELGDSAVYFCASSQVPASNQPQHFGDGTRLSIL.

In this sample, this clonotype turned up many times. The chain carries TRBV12-3 or TRBV12-4 and TRBJ2-7; a possible D gene is TRBD1 (7 bases). V was pared by 8 bases and J by 0 bases, with 14 bases between. The CDR3 runs 14 residues. CDR3: CASSPGGTSYEQYF. The CDR3 DNA is TGTGCCAGCTCACCAGGGGGGACCTCCTACGAGCAGTACTTC.

The chain is built from TRBV7-9 and TRBJ2-7; 12 bases match TRBD2. CDR3 length equals 18 residues. J gave up 4 bases and V 1 base, and 11 bases lay outside the gene matches. Germline CDR1 reads SEHNR; CDR2 reads FQNEAQ (reference sequence). As DNA, the CDR3 is TGTGCCAGCAGCTTAGAAGCCACCCGGACTAGCGGGAATTACGAGCAGTACTTC. Residues: CASSLEATRTSGNYEQYF.

V usage is TRBV19 and J usage is TRBJ1-5; D uncertain. Germline V gives CDR1 LNHDA, CDR2 SQIVND (reference sequence). The V end was cut by 5 bases, the J end by 2 bases, with 10 bases between. The CDR3 is 14 amino acids. Here the CDR3 reads CASSPGPGNQPQHF. CDR3 DNA: TGTGCCAGTAGTCCCGGGCCGGGCAATCAGCCCCAGCATTTT.

The chain carries TRBV27 and TRBJ2-7; 7 bases agree with TRBD1. The V segment lost 6 bases and the J segment 3 bases; nucleotides outside the gene matches: 2. The CDR3 is 12 residues long. Germline V gene lookup returns CDR1 MNHEY and CDR2 SMNVEV (reference sequence). The CDR3 nucleotides read TGTGCCAGCAGGGGGACAGACTACGAGCAGTACTTC. Its protein is CASRGTDYEQYF.

This clonotype was seen a few times. J is TRBJ1-5 and V is TRBV6-1, with D perhaps TRBD1 (5 bases). Germline loops: CDR1 MNHNS, CDR2 SASEGT. V gave up 4 bases and J gave up 5 bases, with 9 bases separating them. CDR3 size: 13 residues. CDR3 DNA sequence: TGTGCCAGCAGTGCTGGGGGGTATCAGCCCCAGCATTTT. Translated, it gives CASSAGGYQPQHF.

Only one count was recorded for this clonotype. The V gene is TRBV19, the J gene TRBJ2-1; 13 bases align to TRBD2. This CDR3 is 17 amino acids long. The germline V gene encodes CDR1 LNHDA and CDR2 SQIVND (reference sequence). V shed 6 bases and J 6 bases; nucleotides not matched to a gene: 11. CDR3 nucleotides: TGTGCCAGTAGCTCAGGACTAGCGGGGGCATTCGGCAATGAGCAGTTCTTC. It yields the protein CASSSGLAGAFGNEQFF.

This clonotype was observed a handful of times. CDR3 residues: CSVDLGGGETQYF. As DNA, the CDR3 is TGCAGCGTCGACTTGGGAGGTGGAGAGACCCAGTACTTC. The chain carries TRBV29-1 and TRBJ2-5; possibly TRBD2 for D (6 bases). The CDR3 consists of 13 residues. V lost 6 bases and J 4 bases, leaving 15 bases between the germline ends. CDR1 and CDR2 from the germline V gene are SQVTM and ANQGSEA.

Points on this clonotype: Given a much more abundant clone one base away, this may be a read error. The CDR3 coding sequence is TGTGCCAGCAACCCACAGGGGAACACTAAAGCTTTCTTT. Residues: CASNPQGNTKAFF. This rearrangement joins TRBV12-3 or TRBV12-4 to TRBJ1-1; 7 bases align to TRBD1. This CDR3 spans 13 amino acids.

A remark on this clonotype: The junction does not match germline at one end; this may be a read error. The gene calls are TRBV6-1 and TRBJ2-2; D is undetermined. Looked up from germline, CDR1 is MNHNS and CDR2 is SASEGT. The CDR3 is 13 amino acids. CDR3 in amino acids: CASSERPGGELFF. The CDR3 DNA follows: TGTGCCAGTAGTGAGCGACCGGGCGGGGAGCTGTTTTTT.

Ten or more counts support this clonotype. This rearrangement joins TRBV5-1 to TRBJ1-1, with 9 bases that match TRBD1. Germline CDR1 SGHRS, CDR2 YFSETQ. The J segment lost 1 base and the V segment lost 4 bases, leaving 5 bases of the junction unmatched. This CDR3 is 15 amino acids long. The CDR3 reads CASSEPGQGNTEAFF. The CDR3 nucleotides read TGCGCCAGCAGCGAGCCGGGACAGGGGAACACTGAAGCTTTCTTT.

This clonotype was seen at least ten times. The chain employs TRBV20-1 and TRBJ1-1; unclear D gene. V was shortened by 3 bases and J by 1 base, with 12 bases between the two germline ends. CDR3 length: 14 residues. Germline CDR1 reads DFQATT; CDR2 reads SNEGSKA (reference sequence). CDR3 in amino acids: CSARFSGSNTEAFF. The CDR3 DNA reads TGCAGTGCTAGGTTTTCGGGATCGAACACTGAAGCTTTCTTT.

This rearrangement joins TRBV24-1 to TRBJ1-3; D is undetermined. This CDR3 has 18 residues. The germline gives CDR1 KGHDR, CDR2 SFDVKD. V dropped 0 bases and J dropped 0 bases, with 14 bases sitting between them. Written as DNA, the CDR3 is TGTGCCACCAGTGATTTGAGGTTTGTGCACCCCTCTGGAAACACCATATATTTT. Encoded protein: CATSDLRFVHPSGNTIYF.

The chain carries TRBV6-1 and TRBJ2-2; 7 nucleotides agree with TRBD1. Germline loops: CDR1 MNHNS, CDR2 SASEGT. V shed 4 bases and J 0 bases; nucleotides not matched to a gene: 11. This CDR3 has 18 residues. The chain's CDR3 is CASSAKDRINANTGELFF. The CDR3 DNA follows: TGTGCCAGCAGTGCTAAGGACAGGATAAACGCGAACACCGGGGAGCTGTTTTTT.

This clonotype was counted a few times. V is TRBV30 and J is TRBJ1-1, with D possibly matching TRBD1 (6 bases). This CDR3 is 13 amino acids long. Trimming took 0 bases from V and 10 from J, leaving 15 bases between them. Germline-derived CDR1 and CDR2 are GTSNPN and SVGIG (reference sequence). CDR3 DNA sequence: TGTGCCTGGAGTGTCACCTCACAGGGATCAGCTTTCTTT. As protein: CAWSVTSQGSAFF.

This chain links TRBV3-1 with TRBJ2-7, with 13 nucleotides matching TRBD2. This CDR3 has 15 residues. V lost 5 bases to trimming and J lost 4 bases; unmatched junction nucleotides: 5. Germline V CDR1 and CDR2: LGHDT, YNNKEL (reference sequence). Here the CDR3 DNA reads TGTGCCAGCAGCGTAGGGACTAGCGGGATGTACGAGCAGTACTTC. It specifies CASSVGTSGMYEQYF.

The V call is TRBV29-1, the J call TRBJ1-1; D perhaps matches TRBD1 (5 bases). The ends were cut back, 7 bases at V and 4 bases at J, with 13 bases in the middle. Germline CDR1 SQVTM, CDR2 ANQGSEA. This CDR3 contains 12 residues. The CDR3 is CSASGTPTEAFF. The CDR3 DNA follows: TGCAGCGCTTCCGGGACCCCCACTGAAGCTTTCTTT.

This sequence joins TRBV6-5 and TRBJ1-2; D unclear. The CDR3 contains 13 residues. CDR1 and CDR2 (germline): MNHEY, SVGAGI. Deletions cut 2 bases from V and 4 bases from J, with 8 bases between. In nucleotides, the CDR3 is TGTGCCAGCAGTTACGCAGAGGCCTATGGCTACACCTTC. It codes for CASSYAEAYGYTF.